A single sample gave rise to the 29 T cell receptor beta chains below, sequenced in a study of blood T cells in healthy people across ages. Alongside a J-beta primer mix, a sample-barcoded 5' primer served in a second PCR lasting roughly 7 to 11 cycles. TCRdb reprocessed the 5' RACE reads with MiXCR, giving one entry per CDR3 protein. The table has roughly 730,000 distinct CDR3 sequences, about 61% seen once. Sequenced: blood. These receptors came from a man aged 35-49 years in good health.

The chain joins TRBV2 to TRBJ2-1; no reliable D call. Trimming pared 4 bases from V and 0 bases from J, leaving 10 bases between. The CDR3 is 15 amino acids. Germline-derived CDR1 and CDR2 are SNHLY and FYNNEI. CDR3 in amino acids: CASSVARSSYNEQFF. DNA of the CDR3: TGTGCCAGCAGTGTTGCACGGAGCTCCTACAATGAGCAGTTCTTC. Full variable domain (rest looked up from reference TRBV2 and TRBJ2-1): EPEVTQTPSHQVTQMGQEVILRCVPISNHLYFYWYRQILGQKVEFLVSFYNNEISEKSEIFDDQFSVERPDGSNFTLKIRSTKLEDSAMYFCASSVARSSYNEQFFGPGTRLTVL.

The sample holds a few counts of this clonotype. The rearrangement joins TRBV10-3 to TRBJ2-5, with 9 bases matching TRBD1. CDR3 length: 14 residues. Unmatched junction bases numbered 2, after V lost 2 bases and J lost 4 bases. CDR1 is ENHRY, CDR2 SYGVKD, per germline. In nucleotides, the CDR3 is TGTGCCATCAGTGAGCAGGGACAGGGAGAGACCCAGTACTTC. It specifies CAISEQGQGETQYF.

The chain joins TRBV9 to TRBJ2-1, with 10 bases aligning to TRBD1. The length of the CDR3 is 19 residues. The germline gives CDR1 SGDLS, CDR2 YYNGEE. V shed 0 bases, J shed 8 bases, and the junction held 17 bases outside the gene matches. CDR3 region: CASSVEGVWGTGDVDEQFF. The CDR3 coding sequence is TGTGCCAGCAGCGTAGAAGGGGTTTGGGGGACAGGGGATGTGGATGAGCAGTTCTTC.

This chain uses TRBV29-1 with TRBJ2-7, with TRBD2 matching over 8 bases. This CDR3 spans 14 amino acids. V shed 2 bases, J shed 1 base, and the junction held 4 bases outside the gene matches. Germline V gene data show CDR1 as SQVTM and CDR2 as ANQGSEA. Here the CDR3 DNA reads TGCAGCGTTGAAAGTTCGGGGGGGTCCTACGAGCAGTACTTC. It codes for CSVESSGGSYEQYF.

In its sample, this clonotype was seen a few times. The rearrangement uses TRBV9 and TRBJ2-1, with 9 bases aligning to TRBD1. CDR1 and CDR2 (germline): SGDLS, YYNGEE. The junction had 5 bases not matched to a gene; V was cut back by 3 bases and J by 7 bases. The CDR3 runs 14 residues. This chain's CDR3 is CASSARDRVNEQFF. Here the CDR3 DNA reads TGTGCCAGCAGCGCCCGGGACAGGGTTAATGAGCAGTTCTTC.

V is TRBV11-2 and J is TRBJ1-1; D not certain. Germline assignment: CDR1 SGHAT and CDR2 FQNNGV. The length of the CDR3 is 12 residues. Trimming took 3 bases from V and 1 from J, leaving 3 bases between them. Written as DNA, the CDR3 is TGTGCCAGCAGCTTGGAGAACACTGAAGCTTTCTTT. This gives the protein CASSLENTEAFF.

The CDR3 loop reads CASTTGLETDTQYF. The DNA for the CDR3 is TGTGCCAGCACCACGGGACTAGAAACAGATACGCAGTATTTT. The chain carries TRBV7-2 and TRBJ2-3; 8 bases line up with TRBD2. This CDR3 is 14 amino acids long. Trimming removed 7 bases from V and 3 bases from J; junction bases left unmatched: 6. Germline CDR1 is SGHTA and CDR2 is FQGNSA. The full variable domain, completed using reference TRBV7-2 and TRBJ2-3, is GAGVSQSPSNKVTEKGKDVELRCDPISGHTALYWYRQSLGQGLEFLIYFQGNSAPDKSGLPSDRFSAERTGGSVSTLTIQRTQQEDSAVYLCASTTGLETDTQYFGPGTRLTVL.

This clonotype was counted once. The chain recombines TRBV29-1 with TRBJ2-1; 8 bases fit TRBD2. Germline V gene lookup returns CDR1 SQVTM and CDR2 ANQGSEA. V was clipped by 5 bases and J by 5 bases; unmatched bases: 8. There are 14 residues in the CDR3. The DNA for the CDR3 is TGCAGCGTTTTGGGGACTAGGTCCCACAATGAGCAGTTCTTC. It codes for CSVLGTRSHNEQFF.

As DNA, the CDR3 is TGCGCCAGCAGCTTTGGGGCCTTGGACACTGAAGCTTTCTTT. Its protein product is CASSFGALDTEAFF. This sequence joins TRBV5-1 and TRBJ1-1, with D perhaps matching TRBD1 (5 bases). CDR3 length equals 14 residues. Germline CDR1 and CDR2: SGHRS and YFSETQ. Trimming stripped 2 bases from V and 3 bases from J, with 11 bases between.

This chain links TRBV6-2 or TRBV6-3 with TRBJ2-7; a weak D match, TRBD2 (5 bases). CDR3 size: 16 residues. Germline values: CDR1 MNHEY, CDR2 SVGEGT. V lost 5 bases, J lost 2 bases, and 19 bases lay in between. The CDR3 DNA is TGTGCCAGCAGTCCCGAGTCGTGGAGGCCAACCTACGAGCAGTACTTC. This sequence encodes CASSPESWRPTYEQYF.

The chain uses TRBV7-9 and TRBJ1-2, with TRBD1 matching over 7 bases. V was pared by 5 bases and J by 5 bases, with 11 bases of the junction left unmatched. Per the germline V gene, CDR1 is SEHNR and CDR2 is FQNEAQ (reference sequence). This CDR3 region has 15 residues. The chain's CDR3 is CASSELIRGLYGYTF. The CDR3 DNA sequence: TGTGCCAGCAGCGAACTGATAAGGGGGCTTTATGGCTACACCTTC.

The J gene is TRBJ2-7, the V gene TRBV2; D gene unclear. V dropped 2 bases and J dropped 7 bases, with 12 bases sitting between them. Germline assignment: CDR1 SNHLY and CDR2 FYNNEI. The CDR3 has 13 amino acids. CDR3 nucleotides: TGTGCCAGCAGTGAATTCATCTTCAATGAGCAGTACTTC. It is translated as CASSEFIFNEQYF.

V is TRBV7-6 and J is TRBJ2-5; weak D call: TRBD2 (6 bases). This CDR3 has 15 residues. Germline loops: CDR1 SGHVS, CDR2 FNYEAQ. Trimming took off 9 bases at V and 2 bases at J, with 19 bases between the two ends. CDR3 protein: CASSPASSDQETQYF. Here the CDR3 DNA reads TGTGCCAGTAGCCCTGCGTCTAGCGATCAAGAGACCCAGTACTTC.

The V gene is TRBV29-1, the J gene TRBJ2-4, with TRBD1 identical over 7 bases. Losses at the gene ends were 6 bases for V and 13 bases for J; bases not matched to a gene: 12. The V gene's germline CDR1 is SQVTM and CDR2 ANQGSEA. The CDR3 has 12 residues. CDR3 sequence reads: CSVKVSGGEQYF. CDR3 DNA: TGCAGCGTGAAAGTGTCAGGGGGAGAGCAGTACTTC.

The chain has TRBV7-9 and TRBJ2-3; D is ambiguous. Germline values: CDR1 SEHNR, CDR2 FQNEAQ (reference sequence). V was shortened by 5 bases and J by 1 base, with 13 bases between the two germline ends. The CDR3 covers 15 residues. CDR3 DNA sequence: TGTGCCAGCAGCCGACAAGAACAGCGCACAGATACGCAGTATTTT. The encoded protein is CASSRQEQRTDTQYF.

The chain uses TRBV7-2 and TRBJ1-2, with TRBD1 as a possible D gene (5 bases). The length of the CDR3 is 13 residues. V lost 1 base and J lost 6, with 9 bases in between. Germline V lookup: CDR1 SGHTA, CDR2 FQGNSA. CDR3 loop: CASSLVKGDGYTF. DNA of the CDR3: TGTGCCAGCAGCTTAGTTAAAGGGGATGGCTACACCTTC.

The CDR3 region is CASSPGRMVEQFF. Here the CDR3 DNA reads TGTGCCAGCAGCCCAGGCCGAATGGTGGAGCAGTTCTTC. The chain employs TRBV7-3 and TRBJ2-1; D not certain. The germline V gene has CDR1 SGHTA and CDR2 FQGTGA. The CDR3 contains 13 residues. V dropped 5 bases and J dropped 10 bases, with 15 bases sitting between them. Supplemented by reference TRBV7-3 and TRBJ2-1, the full variable domain reads GAGVSQTPSNKVTEKGKYVELRCDPISGHTALYWYRQSLGQGPEFLIYFQGTGAADDSGLPNDRFFAVRPEGSVSTLKIQRTERGDSAVYLCASSPGRMVEQFFGPGTRLTVL.

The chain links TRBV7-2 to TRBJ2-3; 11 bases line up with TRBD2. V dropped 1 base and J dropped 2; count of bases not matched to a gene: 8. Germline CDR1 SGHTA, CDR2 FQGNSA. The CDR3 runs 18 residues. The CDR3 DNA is TGTGCCAGCAGCTTAGGCCCCTTAGCGGGGGGGCTCACAGATACGCAGTATTTT. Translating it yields CASSLGPLAGGLTDTQYF. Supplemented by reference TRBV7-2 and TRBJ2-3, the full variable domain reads GAGVSQSPSNKVTEKGKDVELRCDPISGHTALYWYRQSLGQGLEFLIYFQGNSAPDKSGLPSDRFSAERTGGSVSTLTIQRTQQEDSAVYLCASSLGPLAGGLTDTQYFGPGTRLTVL.

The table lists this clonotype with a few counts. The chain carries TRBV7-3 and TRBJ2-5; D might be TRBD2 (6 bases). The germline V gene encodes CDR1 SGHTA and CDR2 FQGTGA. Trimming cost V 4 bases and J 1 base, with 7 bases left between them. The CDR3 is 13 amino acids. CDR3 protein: CASSYGSQETQYF. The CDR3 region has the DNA TGTGCCAGCAGCTACGGGAGCCAAGAGACCCAGTACTTC.

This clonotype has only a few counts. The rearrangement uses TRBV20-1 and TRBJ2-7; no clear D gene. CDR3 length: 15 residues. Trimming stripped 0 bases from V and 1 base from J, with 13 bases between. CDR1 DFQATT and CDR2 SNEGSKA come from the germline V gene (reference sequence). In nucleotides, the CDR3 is TGCAGTGCTAGAGATTCGAGAAGTGGGTCCTACGAGCAGTACTTC. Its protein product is CSARDSRSGSYEQYF.

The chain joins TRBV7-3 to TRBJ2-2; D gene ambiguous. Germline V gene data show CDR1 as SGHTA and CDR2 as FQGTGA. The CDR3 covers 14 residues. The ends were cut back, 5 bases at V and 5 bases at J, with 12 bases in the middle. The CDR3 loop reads CASSPQGLTGELFF. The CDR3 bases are TGTGCCAGCAGCCCCCAAGGTTTGACCGGGGAGCTGTTTTTT.

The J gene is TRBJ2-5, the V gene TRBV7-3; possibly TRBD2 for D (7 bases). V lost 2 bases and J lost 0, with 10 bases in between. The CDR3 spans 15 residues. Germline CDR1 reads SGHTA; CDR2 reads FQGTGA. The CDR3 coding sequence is TGTGCCAGCAGCTTACGGGGGGCCGACCAAGAGACCCAGTACTTC. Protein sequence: CASSLRGADQETQYF.

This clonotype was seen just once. The DNA for the CDR3 is TGCGCCAGCAGGCTGAAGGTAGAGGTCTCCACGGACACTGAAGCTTTCTTT. Its protein is CASRLKVEVSTDTEAFF. V and J are TRBV5-1 and TRBJ1-1; D is unclear. The V and J ends lost 5 bases and 3 bases respectively, with 23 bases between them. This CDR3 has 17 residues. Germline V CDR1 and CDR2: SGHRS, YFSETQ.

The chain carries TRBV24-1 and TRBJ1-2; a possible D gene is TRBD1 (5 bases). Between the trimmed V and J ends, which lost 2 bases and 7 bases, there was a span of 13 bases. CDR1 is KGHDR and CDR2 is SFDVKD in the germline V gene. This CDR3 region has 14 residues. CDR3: CATSDSRGSRGYTF. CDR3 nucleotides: TGTGCCACCAGTGATTCTCGGGGGTCTCGTGGCTACACCTTC.

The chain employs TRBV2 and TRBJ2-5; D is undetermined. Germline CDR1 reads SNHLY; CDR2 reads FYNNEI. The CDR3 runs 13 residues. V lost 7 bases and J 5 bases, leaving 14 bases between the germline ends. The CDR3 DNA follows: TGTGCCAGCAATGTGGGATTGGGGGAGACCCAGTACTTC. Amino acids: CASNVGLGETQYF.

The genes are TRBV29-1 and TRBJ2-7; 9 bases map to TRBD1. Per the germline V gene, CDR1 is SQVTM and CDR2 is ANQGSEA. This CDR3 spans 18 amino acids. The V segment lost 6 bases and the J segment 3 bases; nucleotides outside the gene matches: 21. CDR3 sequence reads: CSVAGEGTGSMGVYEQYF. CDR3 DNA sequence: TGCAGCGTCGCCGGAGAGGGGACAGGGTCCATGGGCGTCTACGAGCAGTACTTC.

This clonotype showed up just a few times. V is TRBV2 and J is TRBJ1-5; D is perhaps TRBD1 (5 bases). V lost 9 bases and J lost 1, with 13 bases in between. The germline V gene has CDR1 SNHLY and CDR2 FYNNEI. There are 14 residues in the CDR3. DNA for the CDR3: TGTGCCAGTTCTCTGGGGACCAGCAATCAGCCCCAGCATTTT. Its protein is CASSLGTSNQPQHF.

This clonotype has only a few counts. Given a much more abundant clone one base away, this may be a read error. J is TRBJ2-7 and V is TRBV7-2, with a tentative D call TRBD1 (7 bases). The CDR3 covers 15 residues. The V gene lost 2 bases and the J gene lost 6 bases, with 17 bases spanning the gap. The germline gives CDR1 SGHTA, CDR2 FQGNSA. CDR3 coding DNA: TGTGCCAGCAGCTTACCCGCGGGACAGACCAGCGAGCAGTACTTC. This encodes CASSLPAGQTSEQYF.

The CDR3 region is CSVGDEQYF. The CDR3 DNA reads as TGCAGCGTTGGGGATGAGCAGTACTTC. V gene TRBV29-1 combines with J gene TRBJ2-5; D is unresolved. The CDR3 spans 9 residues. V lost 4 bases and J lost 11, with 8 bases in between. In germline, CDR1 is SQVTM, CDR2 ANQGSEA.